The T cell receptor beta chain under discussion was sequenced for a study of cytomegalovirus exposure and HLA in healthy donors. Trimming removed 5 bases from V and 1 base from J, with 8 bases in between. The V gene's germline CDR1 is SGHTA and CDR2 FQGNSA. The CDR3 is 13 amino acids. Only in-frame clones appear in the TCRdb table, and some are missing; sequencing was by immunoSEQ multiplex PCR. The table records approximately 230,000 clones, about 90% of them present only once. The chain couples TRBV7-2 to TRBJ1-1, with a tentative D call TRBD1 (5 bases). The sequenced sample was PBMCs. This TCR was recovered from a young man in good health and CMV-seropositive. DNA for the CDR3: TGTGCCAGCAGCATACAGGAGAACACTGAAGCTTTCTTT. This codes for CASSIQENTEAFF.